There are a few counts of the clone carrying this T cell receptor (beta chain). The target antigen is unknown. With constant-segment primers, 5'RACE yielded cDNA libraries of TCR alpha and TCR beta that carried sample barcodes and UMIs. MiXCR was run by TCRdb on the 5' RACE reads, yielding one entry per CDR3 protein. The sample lists around 300,000 distinct CDR3 sequences, less than 9.5% occurring once. These data originate in a study of T-cell memory formation after mild COVID-19. Notes on the study in general: Second-wave clones reaching peak frequency on day 37 lacked confirmed SARS-CoV-2 specificity.

The sequence came from a man aged 18 to 29 who had mild COVID-19 (a few samples of this study predate the infection). Cell type and time point are not known. The source material was PBMCs or a T cell subset sorted from them (not recorded which).

CDR3 nucleotides: TGCGCCAGCAGCTTGGCGGAGACTGAAGCTTTCTTT. This sequence encodes CASSLAETEAFF. The J gene is TRBJ1-1, the V gene TRBV5-1; D is uncertain. This CDR3 is built from 12 residues. In germline, CDR1 is SGHRS, CDR2 YFSETQ. Trimming cost V 0 bases and J 5 bases, with 5 bases left between them.